This passage covers 14 T cell receptor beta chains from one sample sequenced in a study of a mutant IDH1 vaccine in newly diagnosed glioma. Produced via immunoSEQ multiplex PCR; TCRdb's table is partial and in-frame only. The repertoire holds roughly 41,000 clones, with 80% to 95% as singletons. Time point described: baseline, week 1 (first vaccination visit). Treatment of the sample: pre-vaccination baseline after standard-of-care therapy. Sequences were derived from PBMCs, sampled from a glioma patient treated with radiotherapy, temozolomide or both. The receptors were sampled from a man aged 18 to 29 with glioma.

The table lists this clone with a count of one. This chain uses TRBV15 with TRBJ2-5; perhaps TRBD1 as D (7 bases). The CDR3 runs to 15 residues. V lost 2 bases to trimming and J lost 4 bases, with 14 bases between them. CDR1 LNHNV and CDR2 YYDKDF come from the germline V gene (reference sequence). The CDR3 loop reads CATSRSQGGAETQYF. CDR3 DNA: TGTGCCACCAGCAGATCGCAGGGGGGCGCAGAGACCCAGTACTTC.

The chain uses TRBV19 and TRBJ2-7; D is possibly TRBD1 (6 bases). The ends were cut back, 6 bases at V and 2 bases at J, with 14 bases in the middle. The CDR3 runs 14 residues. CDR1 is LNHDA and CDR2 is SQIVND in the germline V gene (reference sequence). The CDR3 here is CASRETGNPYEQYF. Here the CDR3 DNA reads TGTGCCAGTAGGGAGACAGGAAACCCCTACGAGCAGTACTTC.

The chain's CDR3 is CASTSGGIIGPGPQHF. The DNA of the CDR3 is TGTGCCAGTACCTCTGGGGGCATTATAGGACCCGGGCCCCAGCATTTT. The V gene is TRBV19, the J gene TRBJ1-5, with a possible D match to TRBD1 (6 bases). Trimming shortened V by 7 bases and J by 9 bases, and 25 bases separated the two germline ends. The CDR3 totals 16 residues. From germline, CDR1 is LNHDA and CDR2 SQIVND (reference sequence).

The chain employs TRBV19 and TRBJ1-4; D is possibly TRBD1 (5 bases). With 8 bases removed from V and 0 bases from J, the gap between germline ends came to 13 bases. Looked up from germline, CDR1 is LNHDA and CDR2 is SQIVND (reference sequence). This CDR3 has 15 residues. CDR3 sequence: CASCQGRTTNEKLFF. The CDR3 DNA sequence: TGTGCCAGTTGTCAGGGCAGAACAACTAATGAAAAACTGTTTTTT. The entire variable domain, with the rest obtained from reference TRBV19 and TRBJ1-4, is as follows: DGGITQSPKYLFRKEGQNVTLSCEQNLNHDAMYWYRQDPGQGLRLIYYSQIVNDFQKGDIAEGYSVSREKKESFPLTVTSAQKNPTAFYLCASCQGRTTNEKLFFGSGTQLSVL.

The chain couples TRBV6-1 to TRBJ1-1, with 10 bases lining up with TRBD1. V was clipped by 3 bases and J by 0 bases; unmatched bases: 7. This CDR3 has 17 residues. Germline V gene lookup returns CDR1 MNHNS and CDR2 SASEGT. The CDR3 here is CASSDLWGQGLNTEAFF. CDR3 DNA: TGTGCCAGCAGTGACCTCTGGGGACAGGGGCTGAACACTGAAGCTTTCTTT.

In its sample, this clone was seen once. The rearrangement links TRBV7-8 to TRBJ2-7, with D perhaps TRBD1 or TRBD2 (5 bases each). This CDR3 spans 14 amino acids. Germline lookup yields CDR1 SGHVS and CDR2 FQNEAQ. V was cut by 6 bases and J by 0 bases, with 12 bases left in between. This chain's CDR3 is CASRLGRISYEQYF. CDR3 coding DNA: TGTGCCAGCAGATTGGGACGAATCTCCTACGAGCAGTACTTC.

The genes are TRBV7-8 and TRBJ2-5, with 8 bases fitting TRBD2. The germline gives CDR1 SGHVS, CDR2 FQNEAQ. This CDR3 comprises 17 residues. The V and J ends lost 0 bases and 3 bases, in that order; junction bases with no gene match: 9. CDR3: CASSLAGVAGTEETQYF. CDR3 nucleotide sequence: TGTGCCAGCAGCTTAGCGGGAGTAGCGGGAACGGAAGAGACCCAGTACTTC.

This chain uses TRBV7-2 with TRBJ1-1; 9 positions match TRBD1. The CDR3 runs 14 residues. Germline V gene data show CDR1 as SGHTA and CDR2 as FQGNSA. The ends lost 9 bases at V and 0 bases at J; junction bases unmatched: 5. The CDR3 bases are TGTGCCAGTCTACAGGGGGCCTTGAACACTGAAGCTTTCTTT. Amino acids: CASLQGALNTEAFF.

The chain has TRBV4-1 and TRBJ1-1; 7 bases match TRBD1. The V gene's germline CDR1 is MGHRA and CDR2 YSYEKL. After removal of 5 bases from V and 8 bases from J, the junction contained 11 bases not matched to a gene. This CDR3 contains 14 residues. CDR3 sequence reads: CASSASRGSAEAFF. The CDR3, as DNA: TGCGCCAGCAGCGCTTCCAGGGGGTCGGCCGAAGCTTTCTTT.

This clone was seen a handful of times. The chain employs TRBV7-9 and TRBJ1-1; TRBD1 matches at 12 bases. Trimming took 5 bases from V and 4 from J; bases not matched to a gene: 8. This CDR3 is 16 amino acids long. The V gene's germline CDR1 is SEHNR and CDR2 FQNEAQ (reference sequence). CDR3 coding DNA: TGTGCCAGCAGCCACCGGGACAGGGGGCCGGGCACTGAAGCTTTCTTT. Translated: CASSHRDRGPGTEAFF.

The chain has TRBV10-3 and TRBJ2-1; 16 positions match TRBD2. Germline loops: CDR1 ENHRY, CDR2 SYGVKD. V lost 5 bases and J lost 6; bases outside the gene matches: 4. This CDR3 comprises 16 residues. CDR3 amino acids: CAISTGTSGRGNEQFF. CDR3 nucleotide sequence: TGTGCCATCAGTACCGGGACTAGCGGGAGGGGCAATGAGCAGTTCTTC.

The chain carries TRBV7-3 and TRBJ2-1; D might be TRBD2 (5 bases). The CDR3 sequence is 16 residues long. The V gene lost 5 bases and the J gene lost 2 bases, with 16 bases spanning the gap. Germline lookup yields CDR1 SGHTA and CDR2 FQGTGA. CDR3 coding DNA: TGTGCCAGCAGCCCGGACCTCACTAGGACCTACAATGAGCAGTTCTTC. It codes for CASSPDLTRTYNEQFF.

There are a few counts of this clone. The J gene is TRBJ1-1, the V gene TRBV6-4; D ambiguous. V gave up 3 bases and J gave up 2 bases, with 13 bases separating them. Germline assignment: CDR1 MRHNA and CDR2 SNTAGT. The CDR3 contains 15 residues. The CDR3 reads CASSEGPEKNTEAFF. The CDR3 DNA reads as TGTGCCAGCAGTGAAGGCCCGGAGAAAAACACTGAAGCTTTCTTT.

The chain has TRBV6-1 and TRBJ2-3; 8 bases align to TRBD2. Germline values: CDR1 MNHNS, CDR2 SASEGT. This CDR3 has 14 residues. V dropped 2 bases and J dropped 5; count of bases not matched to a gene: 3. In DNA, the CDR3 is TGTGCCAGCAGTGAAATGAGCGGGAGAGATACGCAGTATTTT. Its protein product is CASSEMSGRDTQYF.